Below, 5 T cell receptor beta chains from the same sample are listed, as sequenced in a study of CD8+ T cells in alopecia areata. RNA, once extracted, was reverse transcribed into cDNA for use as the sequencing template. Clones were sequenced by immunoSEQ multiplex PCR, and TCRdb holds only the in-frame ones, with some missing. The sample carries about 200,000 clones, 50% to 70% recorded once. The treatment denotes: oral pan-JAK inhibitor, 5-10 mg twice daily. This specimen consisted of CD4+ T cells sorted from blood, obtained at week 4, from a patient treated with tofacitinib. The receptors were sampled from a human donor with alopecia areata.

The V call is TRBV30, the J call TRBJ1-1; D call uncertain. Per germline, CDR1 GTSNPN and CDR2 SVGIG (reference sequence). The V and J ends lost 0 bases and 0 bases respectively, with 11 bases between them. CDR3 size: 15 residues. CDR3 in DNA: TGTGCCTGGAGTGTAAACAGACACCTGAACACTGAAGCTTTCTTT. Amino acids: CAWSVNRHLNTEAFF.

V gene TRBV5-1 combines with J gene TRBJ2-5, with D perhaps given as TRBD1 or TRBD2 (5 bases each). V was cut by 4 bases and J by 0 bases, with 13 bases left in between. The germline gives CDR1 SGHRS, CDR2 YFSETQ. CDR3 length: 15 residues. CDR3 residues: CASSLAGTYQETQYF. CDR3 coding DNA: TGCGCCAGCAGCCTTGCCGGGACGTACCAAGAGACCCAGTACTTC.

The chain joins TRBV20-1 to TRBJ2-6; no reliable D call. Germline CDR1 and CDR2: DFQATT and SNEGSKA (reference sequence). CDR3 size: 11 residues. The ends were cut back, 5 bases at V and 3 bases at J, with 2 bases in the middle. The CDR3 nucleotides are TGCAGTGCTGATGGGGCCAACGTCCTGACTTTC. Amino acids: CSADGANVLTF.

This clone was recorded a few times. The rearrangement links TRBV6-6 to TRBJ2-3; 7 positions match TRBD1. CDR1 MNHNY and CDR2 SVGAGI come from the germline V gene (reference sequence). The CDR3 totals 15 residues. V was pared by 7 bases and J by 1 base, with 8 bases of the junction left unmatched. The CDR3 DNA is TGTGCCAGCACCGTAACTAGGGGGCGCACAGATACGCAGTATTTT. Its protein is CASTVTRGRTDTQYF.

The CDR3 DNA follows: TGTGCCAGCAGCGTAGCGGGGACTAGCGGGGGAAACAATGAGCAGTTCTTC. This gives the protein CASSVAGTSGGNNEQFF. The chain uses TRBV9 and TRBJ2-1; 14 bases agree with TRBD2. This CDR3 is 17 amino acids long. The V and J ends lost 0 bases and 5 bases, in that order; junction bases with no gene match: 4. CDR1 and CDR2 (germline): SGDLS, YYNGEE.